Each of the 24 T cell receptor beta chains below was sequenced from the same sample in a study of T cell changes during pregnancy in multiple sclerosis. Measured with immunoSEQ multiplex PCR; TCRdb has only the in-frame clones, and not every one. In the table there are about 100,000 clones, approximately 92% of which are singletons. Here the sequenced sample was peripheral blood, taken after pregnancy. The receptors derive from a female donor with multiple sclerosis, enrolled in a pregnancy study.

CDR3 sequence (DNA): TGTGCCAGCAGCCCTTCGGGGAAGGTCTCTGGAAACACCATATATTTT. It translates to CASSPSGKVSGNTIYF. The J gene is TRBJ1-3, the V gene TRBV7-9, with D hard to call. Germline loops: CDR1 SEHNR, CDR2 FQNEAQ (reference sequence). The CDR3 contains 16 residues. V lost 5 bases and J lost 0, with 14 bases in between.

CDR3 residues: CASSYSLARGHSPLHF. The CDR3 DNA reads as TGTGCCAGCAGTTACTCTTTGGCCAGGGGTCACTCACCCCTCCACTTT. This rearrangement joins TRBV6-5 to TRBJ1-6; D is possibly TRBD1 (6 bases). V was shortened by 0 bases and J by 10 bases, with 16 bases between the two germline ends. The CDR3 runs to 16 residues. Germline lookup yields CDR1 MNHEY and CDR2 SVGAGI.

This sequence joins TRBV5-1 and TRBJ1-5, with D uncertain. The CDR3 runs to 14 residues. The ends were cut back, 2 bases at V and 7 bases at J, with 13 bases in the middle. CDR1 and CDR2 from the germline V gene are SGHRS and YFSETQ. CDR3 protein: CASSFEGGVQPQHF. As DNA, the CDR3 is TGCGCCAGCAGCTTCGAGGGTGGGGTCCAGCCCCAGCATTTT.

The chain has TRBV19 and TRBJ2-1; D is undetermined. This CDR3 spans 12 amino acids. With 3 bases removed from V and 7 bases from J, the gap between germline ends came to 7 bases. The germline V gene has CDR1 LNHDA and CDR2 SQIVND (reference sequence). CDR3 sequence: CASSISRNEQFF. The CDR3 DNA follows: TGTGCCAGTAGTATTTCCCGGAATGAGCAGTTCTTC.

In DNA, the CDR3 is TGTGCCAGCAGCGTACGGGTAGGCGGATTCAATCAGCCCCAGCATTTT. Its protein is CASSVRVGGFNQPQHF. The rearrangement uses TRBV9 and TRBJ1-5; D gene ambiguous. The CDR3 has 16 amino acids. V lost 1 base, J lost 3 bases, and 14 bases lay in between. CDR1 SGDLS and CDR2 YYNGEE come from the germline V gene.

DNA for the CDR3: TGCAGCGTTGTCGCAGGGGACTACGAGCAGTACTTC. As protein: CSVVAGDYEQYF. The rearrangement links TRBV29-1 to TRBJ2-7, with D possibly matching TRBD1 (6 bases). The CDR3 totals 12 residues. Germline V CDR1 and CDR2: SQVTM, ANQGSEA. V was cut by 4 bases and J by 3 bases, with 10 bases left in between.

The chain couples TRBV19 to TRBJ2-1; no definite D call. In germline, CDR1 is LNHDA, CDR2 SQIVND (reference sequence). V was trimmed by 4 bases and J by 6 bases, leaving 16 bases between them. The CDR3 spans 15 residues. CDR3 region: CASSNDNQPTNEQFF. DNA for the CDR3: TGTGCCAGTAGTAACGACAACCAACCGACCAATGAGCAGTTCTTC.

As to this clone: One end of the junction is discordant with germline, which a read error may explain. The chain has TRBV7-7 and TRBJ2-7; 11 bases are a match to TRBD1. Per the germline V gene, CDR1 is SSHAT and CDR2 is FNYEAQ (reference sequence). The CDR3 spans 17 residues. The CDR3 protein is CASSLASGQGAVNEQYF. In DNA form, the CDR3 reads TGTGCTAGCAGCTTAGCGAGCGGACAGGGGGCTGTCAACGAGCAGTACTTC.

CDR3 sequence: CASGRGRGAYGYTF. The CDR3 coding sequence is TGCGCCAGCGGCAGGGGGCGCGGTGCTTATGGCTACACCTTC. The V call is TRBV23-1, the J call TRBJ1-2; 8 bases fit TRBD1. TRBV23-1 is annotated as an ORF whose role is uncertain. The J segment lost 5 bases and the V segment lost 8 bases, leaving 10 bases of the junction unmatched. The CDR3 length is 14 residues.

The chain has TRBV5-1 and TRBJ2-1; 7 nucleotides agree with TRBD2. The CDR3 contains 16 residues. Losses at the gene ends were 4 bases for V and 6 bases for J; bases not matched to a gene: 13. Germline V lookup: CDR1 SGHRS, CDR2 YFSETQ. CDR3 protein: CASSPLMGGSSNEQFF. The CDR3 DNA sequence: TGCGCCAGCAGCCCCTTAATGGGCGGGAGTTCCAATGAGCAGTTCTTC. The full variable domain, in which reference TRBV5-1 and TRBJ2-1 provide the parts outside the CDR3, is KAGVTQTPRYLIKTRGQQVTLSCSPISGHRSVSWYQQTPGQGLQFLFEYFSETQRNKGNFPGRFSGRQFSNSRSEMNVSTLELGDSALYLCASSPLMGGSSNEQFFGPGTRLTVL.

The J gene is TRBJ1-6, the V gene TRBV7-2; 9 bases are shared with TRBD1. The CDR3 runs 15 residues. Germline V gene sequence: CDR1 SGHTA, CDR2 FQGNSA. Trimming at V came to 6 bases and at J to 6 bases, leaving 6 bases not matched to a gene. In DNA, the CDR3 is TGTGCCAGCAGTTCAGGACAGGGGCGTAATTCACCCCTCCACTTT. This sequence encodes CASSSGQGRNSPLHF.

The genes are TRBV2 and TRBJ2-4, with 8 bases lining up with TRBD2. V lost 8 bases to trimming and J lost 7 bases; unmatched junction nucleotides: 7. Germline V gene data show CDR1 as SNHLY and CDR2 as FYNNEI. The CDR3 is 13 residues long. The CDR3 sequence: CASCYRGGNIQYF. For the CDR3, the DNA is TGTGCCAGCTGCTACCGGGGGGGTAACATTCAGTACTTC.

This sequence joins TRBV4-2 and TRBJ2-6; the D is unclear. Deletions cut 4 bases from V and 1 base from J, with 11 bases between. This CDR3 is 16 amino acids long. Germline V lookup: CDR1 LGHNA, CDR2 YNFKEQ. This CDR3 reads CASSRSPGSGANVLTF. CDR3 DNA: TGTGCCAGCAGCCGATCACCCGGGTCTGGGGCCAACGTCCTGACTTTC.

The chain is built from TRBV15 and TRBJ1-1; D might be TRBD1 (5 bases). With 0 bases removed from V and 0 bases from J, the gap between germline ends came to 8 bases. Germline assignment: CDR1 LNHNV and CDR2 YYDKDF (reference sequence). The CDR3 length is 15 residues. CDR3 nucleotides: TGTGCCACCAGCAGAGATGCGGGACTGAACACTGAAGCTTTCTTT. It encodes CATSRDAGLNTEAFF.

The J gene is TRBJ2-5, the V gene TRBV4-1; D gene ambiguous. Trimming cost V 0 bases and J 5 bases, with 7 bases left between them. The germline gives CDR1 MGHRA, CDR2 YSYEKL. The CDR3 has 13 residues. Here the CDR3 DNA reads TGCGCCAGCAGCCAAGAAATAGTGGAGACCCAGTACTTC. Translating gives CASSQEIVETQYF.

The V and J genes are TRBV30 and TRBJ1-1; D ambiguous. The V end lost 4 bases, the J end lost 5 bases, and 8 bases lay between the germline ends. CDR3 length equals 11 residues. Per germline, CDR1 GTSNPN and CDR2 SVGIG (reference sequence). The CDR3 nucleotides are TGTGCCTGGAACGGTAATACTGAAGCTTTCTTT. Amino acids: CAWNGNTEAFF. The complete variable domain, with remaining parts taken from reference TRBV30 and TRBJ1-1, reads SQTIHQWPATLVQPVGSPLSLECTVEGTSNPNLYWYRQAAGRGLQLLFYSVGIGQISSEVPQNLSASRPQDRQFILSSKKLLLSDSGFYLCAWNGNTEAFFGQGTRLTVV.

In its sample, this clone is large. The chain's CDR3 is CASSLGQGGEQYF. As DNA, the CDR3 is TGTGCCAGCAGCTTAGGACAGGGTGGCGAGCAGTACTTC. The gene calls are TRBV13 and TRBJ2-7; D is possibly TRBD1 (6 bases). Trimming removed 0 bases from V and 6 bases from J, with 9 bases in between. The CDR3 contains 13 residues. Germline V gives CDR1 PRHDT, CDR2 FYEKMQ (reference sequence).

V gene TRBV5-6 combines with J gene TRBJ2-5; weak D call: TRBD2 (5 bases). The V and J ends lost 1 base and 3 bases respectively, with 13 bases between them. The germline gives CDR1 SGHDT, CDR2 YYEEEE. The CDR3 spans 15 residues. CDR3 loop: CASSLKGVGKETQYF. CDR3 bases: TGTGCCAGCAGCTTGAAGGGAGTTGGCAAAGAGACCCAGTACTTC.

The J gene is TRBJ1-6, the V gene TRBV28, with D unresolved. Looked up from germline, CDR1 is MDHEN and CDR2 is SYDVKM. V gave up 3 bases and J gave up 6 bases, with 9 bases separating them. CDR3 length: 14 amino acids. The CDR3 protein is CASSFLDFNSPLHF. Here the CDR3 DNA reads TGTGCCAGCAGTTTCTTAGACTTTAATTCACCCCTCCACTTT. Together with reference TRBV28 and TRBJ1-6, the CDR3 gives the full variable domain: DVKVTQSSRYLVKRTGEKVFLECVQDMDHENMFWYRQDPGLGLRLIYFSYDVKMKEKGDIPEGYSVSREKKERFSLILESASTNQTSMYLCASSFLDFNSPLHFGNGTRLTVT.

DNA of the CDR3: TGTGCCAGCAGTCGGGAGGTTGGGGGATGGAACACTGAAGCTTTCTTT. Translating gives CASSREVGGWNTEAFF. V gene TRBV7-2 combines with J gene TRBJ1-1; D is possibly TRBD1 (5 bases). The CDR3 is 16 amino acids. The V end lost 6 bases, the J end lost 1 base, and 18 bases lay between the germline ends. Germline V gene sequence: CDR1 SGHTA, CDR2 FQGNSA.

This clone was counted a few times. The V and J genes are TRBV19 and TRBJ1-1; 7 nucleotides line up with TRBD1. CDR1 and CDR2 from the germline V gene are LNHDA and SQIVND (reference sequence). The junction had 3 bases not matched to a gene; V was cut back by 6 bases and J by 5 bases. This CDR3 is built from 12 residues. The CDR3 nucleotides read TGTGCCAGTAGCAACAGGGGAACTGAAGCTTTCTTT. Translated, it gives CASSNRGTEAFF.

The gene calls are TRBV6-5 and TRBJ2-7; 9 bases are a match to TRBD2. The CDR3 spans 16 residues. Trimming cost V 0 bases and J 0 bases; bases outside gene matches: 3. Germline CDR1 and CDR2: MNHEY and SVGAGI. The CDR3 DNA follows: TGTGCCAGCAGTTACTCTCGGACTAGCGCCTCCTACGAGCAGTACTTC. It codes for CASSYSRTSASYEQYF.

V is TRBV18 and J is TRBJ2-3; D is perhaps TRBD2 (7 bases). There are 15 residues in the CDR3. Germline V CDR1 and CDR2: KGHSH, LQKENI. With 6 bases removed from V and 4 bases from J, the gap between germline ends came to 17 bases. The CDR3 spells CASSLVGGAADTQYF. In DNA, the CDR3 is TGTGCCAGCTCCCTGGTGGGGGGGGCCGCAGATACGCAGTATTTT.

The chain has TRBV10-3 and TRBJ2-3, with 13 bases aligning to TRBD2. There are 16 residues in the CDR3. Looked up from germline, CDR1 is ENHRY and CDR2 is SYGVKD. V lost 3 bases and J lost 5; bases outside the gene matches: 5. As DNA, the CDR3 is TGTGCCATCAGTGATAGGACTAGCGGGGGTATAGATACGCAGTATTTT. Its protein product is CAISDRTSGGIDTQYF.